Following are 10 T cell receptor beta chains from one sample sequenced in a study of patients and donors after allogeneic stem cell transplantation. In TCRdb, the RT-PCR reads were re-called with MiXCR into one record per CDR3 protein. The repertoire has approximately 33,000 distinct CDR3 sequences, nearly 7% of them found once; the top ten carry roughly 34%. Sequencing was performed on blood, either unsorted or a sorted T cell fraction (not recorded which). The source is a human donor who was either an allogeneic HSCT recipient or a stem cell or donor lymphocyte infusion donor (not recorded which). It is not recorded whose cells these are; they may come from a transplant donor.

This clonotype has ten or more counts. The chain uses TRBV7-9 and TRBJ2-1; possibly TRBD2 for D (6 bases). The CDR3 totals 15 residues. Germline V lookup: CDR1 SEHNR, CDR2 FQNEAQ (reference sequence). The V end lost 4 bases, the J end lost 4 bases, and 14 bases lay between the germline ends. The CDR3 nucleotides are TGTGCCAGCAGCTCGCGGGACTCGACTTACAATGAGCAGTTCTTC. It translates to CASSSRDSTYNEQFF. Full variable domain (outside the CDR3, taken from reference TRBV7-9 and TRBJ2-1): DTGVSQNPRHKITKRGQNVTFRCDPISEHNRLYWYRQTLGQGPEFLTYFQNEAQLEKSRLLSDRFSAERPKGSFSTLEIQRTEQGDSAMYLCASSSRDSTYNEQFFGPGTRLTVL.

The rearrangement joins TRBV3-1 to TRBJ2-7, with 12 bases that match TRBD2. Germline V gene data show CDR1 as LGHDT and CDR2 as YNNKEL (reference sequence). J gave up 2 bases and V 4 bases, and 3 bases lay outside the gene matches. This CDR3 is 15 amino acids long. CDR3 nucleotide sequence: TGTGCCAGCAGCCCTGGGACTAGCGGGCCCTACGAGCAGTACTTC. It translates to CASSPGTSGPYEQYF.

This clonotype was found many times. CDR3 region: CASSRTSGPWDEQYF. The DNA for the CDR3 is TGTGCCAGCAGCCGGACTAGCGGTCCCTGGGACGAGCAGTACTTC. V gene TRBV3-1 combines with J gene TRBJ2-7, with 10 bases fitting TRBD2. The CDR3 runs to 15 residues. V was clipped by 4 bases and J by 5 bases; unmatched bases: 8. The V gene's germline CDR1 is LGHDT and CDR2 YNNKEL (reference sequence).

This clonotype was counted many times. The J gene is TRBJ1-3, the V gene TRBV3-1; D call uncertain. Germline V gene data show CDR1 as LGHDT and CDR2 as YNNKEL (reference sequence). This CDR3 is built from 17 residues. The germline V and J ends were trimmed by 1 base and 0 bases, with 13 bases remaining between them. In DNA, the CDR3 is TGTGCCAGCAGCCAAGGAAGTACATCCCTCTCTGGAAACACCATATATTTT. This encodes CASSQGSTSLSGNTIYF.

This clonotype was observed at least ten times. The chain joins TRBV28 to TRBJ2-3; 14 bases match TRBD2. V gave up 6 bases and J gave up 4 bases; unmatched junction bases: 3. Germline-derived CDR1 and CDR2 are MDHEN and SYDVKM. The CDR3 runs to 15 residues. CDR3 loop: CASRGTSGRSDTQYF. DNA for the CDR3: TGTGCCAGCAGGGGGACTAGCGGGAGATCAGATACGCAGTATTTT.

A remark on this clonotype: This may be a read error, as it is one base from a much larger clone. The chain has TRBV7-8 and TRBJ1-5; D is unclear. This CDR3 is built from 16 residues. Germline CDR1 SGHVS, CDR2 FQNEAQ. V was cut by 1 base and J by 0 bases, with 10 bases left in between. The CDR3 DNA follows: TGTGCCAGCAGCTTAGTGGGCTGGTATAGCAATCAGCCCCAGCATTTT. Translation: CASSLVGWYSNQPQHF. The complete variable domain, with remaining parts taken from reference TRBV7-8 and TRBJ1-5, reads GAGVSQSPRYKVAKRGQDVALRCDPISGHVSLFWYQQALGQGPEFLTYFQNEAQLDKSGLPSDRFFAERPEGSVSTLKIQRTQQEDSAVYLCASSLVGWYSNQPQHFGDGTRLSIL.

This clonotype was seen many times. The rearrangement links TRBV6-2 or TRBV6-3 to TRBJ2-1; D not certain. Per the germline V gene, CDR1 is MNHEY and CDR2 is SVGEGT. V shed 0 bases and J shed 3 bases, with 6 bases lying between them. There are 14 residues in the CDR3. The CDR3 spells CASSYSDVYNEQFF. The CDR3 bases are TGTGCCAGCAGTTACTCGGACGTCTACAATGAGCAGTTCTTC.

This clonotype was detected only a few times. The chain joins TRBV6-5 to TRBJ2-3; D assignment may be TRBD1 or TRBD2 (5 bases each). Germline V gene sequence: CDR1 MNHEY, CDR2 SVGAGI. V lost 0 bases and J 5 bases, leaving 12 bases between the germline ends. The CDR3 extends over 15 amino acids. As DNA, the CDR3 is TGTGCCAGCAGTTACTCCCGAGGGGTCCTAGATACGCAGTATTTT. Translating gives CASSYSRGVLDTQYF.

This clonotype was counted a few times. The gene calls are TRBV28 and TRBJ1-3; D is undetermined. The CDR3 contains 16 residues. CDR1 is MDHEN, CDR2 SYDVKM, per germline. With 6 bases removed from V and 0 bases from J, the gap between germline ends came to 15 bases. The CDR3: CASRGQDVRSGNTIYF. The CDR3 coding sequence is TGTGCCAGCAGGGGTCAGGACGTCCGCTCTGGAAACACCATATATTTT.

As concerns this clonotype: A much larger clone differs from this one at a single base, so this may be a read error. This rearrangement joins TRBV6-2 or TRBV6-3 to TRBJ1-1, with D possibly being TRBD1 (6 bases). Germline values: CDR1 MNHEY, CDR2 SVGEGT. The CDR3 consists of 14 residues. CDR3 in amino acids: CVSRWSWTATEAFF. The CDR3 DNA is TGTGTCAGCAGGTGGAGCTGGACAGCCACTGAAGCTTTCTTT.